A selection of T cell receptor beta chains follows, all from one sample in a study of T cell responses to AZD1222 COVID-19 vaccine. Profiled with immunoSEQ multiplex PCR; TCRdb holds only in-frame clones, not every one. The sample has some 170,000 clones; around 94% are singletons. Sample: peripheral blood, taken on day 0 of AZD1222 vaccination. These receptors came from an adult in good health. Each CDR3 is given with its conserved first and last residue. Fields, in order: J gene, D gene, clone size, V gene, CDR3 protein, CDR3 DNA. The D gene is left open where the match is weak. The listing skips clone size in some rows; elsewhere it reads once, few, many or a size class.

J gene: TRBJ1-4
D gene: -
clone size: once
V gene: TRBV29-1
CDR3 protein: CSVEDQRTPEGSEKLFF
CDR3 DNA: TGCAGCGTTGAAGATCAAAGGACACCCGAGGGCAGTGAAAAACTGTTTTTT

J gene: TRBJ1-5
D gene: -
clone size: once
V gene: TRBV7-9
CDR3 protein: CASSLATPEQSNQPQHF
CDR3 DNA: TGTGCCAGCAGCTTAGCGACGCCGGAGCAGAGCAATCAGCCCCAGCATTTT

J gene: TRBJ2-3
D gene: TRBD2
clone size: -
V gene: TRBV4-1
CDR3 protein: CASSQDTGLAGTDTQYF
CDR3 DNA: TGCGCCAGCAGCCAAGATACAGGACTAGCGGGAACAGATACGCAGTATTTT

J gene: TRBJ2-1
D gene: TRBD1
clone size: -
V gene: TRBV19
CDR3 protein: CASSIDGTAYNEQFF
CDR3 DNA: TGTGCCAGTAGTATAGACGGGACAGCCTACAATGAGCAGTTCTTC

J gene: TRBJ1-4
D gene: -
clone size: -
V gene: TRBV7-6
CDR3 protein: CASSPGRGTNEKLFF
CDR3 DNA: TGTGCCAGCAGCCCAGGCAGGGGAACTAATGAAAAACTGTTTTTT

J gene: TRBJ2-1
D gene: -
clone size: -
V gene: TRBV5-4
CDR3 protein: CASSLKRGSYNEQFF
CDR3 DNA: TGTGCCAGCAGCTTGAAAAGGGGCTCCTACAATGAGCAGTTCTTC

J gene: TRBJ1-2
D gene: -
clone size: -
V gene: TRBV27
CDR3 protein: CASSSLSLPSGRFGQGANYGYTF
CDR3 DNA: TGTGCCAGCAGTTCCCTTTCACTGCCCTCCGGCCGATTTGGGCAGGGAGCTAACTATGGCTACACCTTC

J gene: TRBJ2-2
D gene: -
clone size: few
V gene: TRBV2
CDR3 protein: CASSFVPVGNTGELFF
CDR3 DNA: TGTGCCAGCAGTTTTGTACCCGTGGGGAACACCGGGGAGCTGTTTTTT

J gene: TRBJ2-7
D gene: -
clone size: -
V gene: TRBV28
CDR3 protein: CASSRGAGAPYEQYF
CDR3 DNA: TGTGCCAGCAGCCGAGGGGCGGGGGCCCCCTACGAGCAGTACTTC

J gene: TRBJ1-1
D gene: -
clone size: -
V gene: TRBV30
CDR3 protein: CAWSPAFWGSLNTEAFF
CDR3 DNA: TGTGCCTGGAGTCCCGCTTTCTGGGGCAGCTTGAACACTGAAGCTTTCTTT

J gene: TRBJ1-1
D gene: -
clone size: once
V gene: TRBV5-6
CDR3 protein: CASSSGPNTEAFF
CDR3 DNA: TGTGCCAGCAGCTCGGGACCGAACACTGAAGCTTTCTTT

J gene: TRBJ2-1
D gene: -
clone size: -
V gene: TRBV30
CDR3 protein: CAWGLGSNEQFF
CDR3 DNA: TGTGCCTGGGGACTGGGTAGCAATGAGCAGTTCTTC

J gene: TRBJ2-1
D gene: TRBD2
clone size: -
V gene: TRBV6-5
CDR3 protein: CASSRLAGDNEQFF
CDR3 DNA: TGTGCCAGCAGTCGACTAGCGGGAGATAATGAGCAGTTCTTC

J gene: TRBJ2-3
D gene: -
clone size: -
V gene: TRBV5-1
CDR3 protein: CASNLRKAESTDTQYF
CDR3 DNA: TGCGCCAGCAACCTGAGAAAAGCAGAGTCCACAGATACGCAGTATTTT

J gene: TRBJ2-3
D gene: TRBD2
clone size: -
V gene: TRBV4-2
CDR3 protein: CASSPREGSTDTQYF
CDR3 DNA: TGTGCCAGCAGCCCGCGGGAGGGAAGCACAGATACGCAGTATTTT

J gene: TRBJ1-1
D gene: -
clone size: -
V gene: TRBV6-5
CDR3 protein: CASATLWGSNTEAFF
CDR3 DNA: TGTGCCAGCGCTACTTTATGGGGGTCGAACACTGAAGCTTTCTTT

J gene: TRBJ2-7
D gene: -
clone size: -
V gene: TRBV10-3
CDR3 protein: CAISVGEGGEQYF
CDR3 DNA: TGTGCCATCAGTGTTGGCGAAGGCGGCGAGCAGTACTTC

J gene: TRBJ2-7
D gene: -
clone size: -
V gene: TRBV28
CDR3 protein: CASSRTAYEQYF
CDR3 DNA: TGTGCCAGCAGCCGTACCGCCTACGAGCAGTACTTC

J gene: TRBJ2-7
D gene: -
clone size: few
V gene: TRBV28
CDR3 protein: CASSPPDYEQYF
CDR3 DNA: TGTGCCAGCAGTCCTCCGGACTACGAGCAGTACTTC

J gene: TRBJ2-1
D gene: -
clone size: -
V gene: TRBV29-1
CDR3 protein: CSVEVLEQFF
CDR3 DNA: TGCAGCGTTGAGGTGCTTGAGCAGTTCTTC

J gene: TRBJ2-7
D gene: -
clone size: once
V gene: TRBV18
CDR3 protein: CASSPGIVNEQYF
CDR3 DNA: TGTGCCAGCTCACCGGGAATCGTAAACGAGCAGTACTTC

J gene: TRBJ2-5
D gene: TRBD2
clone size: -
V gene: TRBV5-8
CDR3 protein: CASSLNLGLVQETQYF
CDR3 DNA: TGTGCCAGCAGCTTAAACTTGGGACTAGTTCAAGAGACCCAGTACTTC

J gene: TRBJ2-1
D gene: -
clone size: -
V gene: TRBV15
CDR3 protein: CATSSSPGTYEAEQFF
CDR3 DNA: TGTGCCACCAGCAGTTCCCCCGGGACTTACGAGGCTGAGCAGTTCTTC

J gene: TRBJ1-2
D gene: -
clone size: once
V gene: TRBV2
CDR3 protein: CASSESGSRWGYTF
CDR3 DNA: TGTGCCAGCAGTGAATCTGGTTCAAGGTGGGGCTACACCTTC

J gene: TRBJ1-1
D gene: TRBD1
clone size: -
V gene: TRBV6-4
CDR3 protein: CASSPLTGAREAFF
CDR3 DNA: TGTGCCAGCAGCCCCTTGACAGGGGCGCGGGAAGCTTTCTTT

J gene: TRBJ1-1
D gene: TRBD1
clone size: -
V gene: TRBV10-3
CDR3 protein: CAIRRTGDSNTEAFF
CDR3 DNA: TGTGCCATCAGACGGACAGGGGATTCGAACACTGAAGCTTTCTTT

J gene: TRBJ2-7
D gene: -
clone size: -
V gene: TRBV27
CDR3 protein: CASSSRYRQRDYEQYF
CDR3 DNA: TGTGCCAGCAGTTCAAGATATCGGCAGCGAGACTACGAGCAGTACTTC

J gene: TRBJ1-6
D gene: TRBD1
clone size: -
V gene: TRBV4-1
CDR3 protein: CASSPGQASVGNSPLHF
CDR3 DNA: TGCGCCAGCAGCCCGGGACAGGCATCGGTAGGGAATTCACCCCTCCACTTT

J gene: TRBJ1-4
D gene: TRBD1
clone size: -
V gene: TRBV13
CDR3 protein: CASSSGTGKEKLFF
CDR3 DNA: TGTGCCAGCAGCTCGGGGACAGGGAAGGAAAAACTGTTTTTT

J gene: TRBJ1-1
D gene: TRBD1
clone size: -
V gene: TRBV2
CDR3 protein: CASCPDRGCTEAFF
CDR3 DNA: TGTGCCAGCTGCCCAGACAGGGGGTGCACTGAAGCTTTCTTT

J gene: TRBJ1-1
D gene: -
clone size: -
V gene: TRBV6-5
CDR3 protein: CASSLYPGNTEAFF
CDR3 DNA: TGTGCCAGCAGTTTGTACCCAGGTAACACTGAAGCTTTCTTT

J gene: TRBJ2-7
D gene: TRBD1
clone size: -
V gene: TRBV29-1
CDR3 protein: CSVEGDSSYEQYF
CDR3 DNA: TGCAGCGTTGAAGGGGACAGCTCCTACGAGCAGTACTTC

J gene: TRBJ1-1
D gene: -
clone size: -
V gene: TRBV4-2
CDR3 protein: CASSPVSGVNMNTEAFF
CDR3 DNA: TGTGCCAGCAGCCCGGTATCGGGGGTTAATATGAACACTGAAGCTTTCTTT

J gene: TRBJ2-1
D gene: -
clone size: -
V gene: TRBV28
CDR3 protein: CASTWESPYNEQFF
CDR3 DNA: TGTGCCAGCACCTGGGAGTCCCCCTACAATGAGCAGTTCTTC

J gene: TRBJ1-2
D gene: TRBD1
clone size: once
V gene: TRBV9
CDR3 protein: CASSVGTGDGYTF
CDR3 DNA: TGTGCCAGCAGCGTCGGGACAGGGGATGGCTACACCTTC